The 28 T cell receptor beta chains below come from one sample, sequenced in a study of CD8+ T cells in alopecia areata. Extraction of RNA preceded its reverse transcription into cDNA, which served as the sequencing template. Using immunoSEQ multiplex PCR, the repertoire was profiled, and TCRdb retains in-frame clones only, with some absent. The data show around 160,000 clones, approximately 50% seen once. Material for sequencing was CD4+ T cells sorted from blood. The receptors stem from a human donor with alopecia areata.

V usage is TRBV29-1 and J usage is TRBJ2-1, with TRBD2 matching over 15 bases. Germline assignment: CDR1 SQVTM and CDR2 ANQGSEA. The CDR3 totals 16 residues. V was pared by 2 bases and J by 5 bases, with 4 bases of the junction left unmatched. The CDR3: CSVEWTSGRGHNEQFF. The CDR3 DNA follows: TGCAGCGTTGAATGGACTAGCGGGAGGGGCCACAATGAGCAGTTCTTC.

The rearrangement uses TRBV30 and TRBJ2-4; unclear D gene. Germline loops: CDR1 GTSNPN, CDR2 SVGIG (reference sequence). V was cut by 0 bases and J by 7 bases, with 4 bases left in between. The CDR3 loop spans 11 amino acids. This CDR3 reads CAWSVRNIQYF. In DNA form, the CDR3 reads TGTGCCTGGAGTGTCCGGAACATTCAGTACTTC.

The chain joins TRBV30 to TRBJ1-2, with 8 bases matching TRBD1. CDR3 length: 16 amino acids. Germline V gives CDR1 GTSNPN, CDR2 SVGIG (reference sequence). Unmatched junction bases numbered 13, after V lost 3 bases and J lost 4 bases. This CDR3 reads CAWSGPDREGSYGYTF. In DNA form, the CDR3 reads TGTGCCTGGAGCGGCCCGGACAGGGAGGGATCCTATGGCTACACCTTC.

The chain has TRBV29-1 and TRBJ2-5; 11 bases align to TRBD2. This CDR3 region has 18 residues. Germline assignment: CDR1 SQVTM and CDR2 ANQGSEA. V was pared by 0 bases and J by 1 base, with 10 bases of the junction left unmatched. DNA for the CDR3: TGCAGCGTTGAAGATCTTGGGAGTAGCGGGAGGGCCCAAGAGACCCAGTACTTC. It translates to CSVEDLGSSGRAQETQYF.

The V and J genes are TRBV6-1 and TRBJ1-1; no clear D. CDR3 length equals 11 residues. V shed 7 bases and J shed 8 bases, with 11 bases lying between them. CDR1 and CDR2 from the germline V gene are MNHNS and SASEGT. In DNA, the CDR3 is TGTGCCAGCACCCCTATTCAGGAAGCTTTCTTT. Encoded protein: CASTPIQEAFF.

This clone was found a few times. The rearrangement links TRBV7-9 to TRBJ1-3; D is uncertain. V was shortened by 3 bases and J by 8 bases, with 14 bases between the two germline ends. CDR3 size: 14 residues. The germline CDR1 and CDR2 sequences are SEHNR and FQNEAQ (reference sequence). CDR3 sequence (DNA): TGTGCCAGCAGCTTCCTTCGGATAAGGGACACCATATATTTT. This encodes CASSFLRIRDTIYF.

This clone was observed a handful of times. CDR3 region: CSVASGRYEQYF. The CDR3 region has the DNA TGCAGCGTTGCAAGCGGGCGGTACGAGCAGTACTTC. V usage is TRBV29-1 and J usage is TRBJ2-7; possible D gene TRBD2, 6 bases. The V end was cut by 4 bases, the J end by 4 bases, with 11 bases between. Germline-derived CDR1 and CDR2 are SQVTM and ANQGSEA. CDR3 length equals 12 residues.

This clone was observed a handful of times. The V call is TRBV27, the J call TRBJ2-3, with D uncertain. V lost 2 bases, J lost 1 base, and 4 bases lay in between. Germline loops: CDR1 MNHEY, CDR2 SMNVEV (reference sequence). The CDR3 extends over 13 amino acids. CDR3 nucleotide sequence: TGTGCCAGCAGTTTAAGGGGCACAGATACGCAGTATTTT. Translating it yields CASSLRGTDTQYF.

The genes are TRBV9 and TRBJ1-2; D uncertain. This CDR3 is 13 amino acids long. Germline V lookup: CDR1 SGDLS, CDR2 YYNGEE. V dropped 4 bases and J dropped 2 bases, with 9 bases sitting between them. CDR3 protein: CASSMDGNYGYTF. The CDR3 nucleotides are TGTGCCAGCAGCATGGACGGGAACTATGGCTACACCTTC.

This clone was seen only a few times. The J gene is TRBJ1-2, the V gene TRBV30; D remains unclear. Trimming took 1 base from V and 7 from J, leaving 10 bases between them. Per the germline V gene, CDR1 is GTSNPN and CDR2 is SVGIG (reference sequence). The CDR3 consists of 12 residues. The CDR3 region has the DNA TGTGCCTGGAGTGGTACCCCGTCTGGCTACACCTTC. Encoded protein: CAWSGTPSGYTF.

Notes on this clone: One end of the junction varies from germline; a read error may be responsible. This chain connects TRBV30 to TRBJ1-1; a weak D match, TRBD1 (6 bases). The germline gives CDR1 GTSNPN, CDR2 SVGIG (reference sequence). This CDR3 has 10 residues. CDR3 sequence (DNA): TGTGCCTGGGTACAGGGTGAACCTTTCTTT. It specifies CAWVQGEPFF.

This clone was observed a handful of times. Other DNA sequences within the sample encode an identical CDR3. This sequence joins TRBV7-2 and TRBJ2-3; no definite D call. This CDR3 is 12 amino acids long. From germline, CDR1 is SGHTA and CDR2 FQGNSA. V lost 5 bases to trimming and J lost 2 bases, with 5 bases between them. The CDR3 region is CASSLFTDTQYF. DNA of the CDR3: TGTGCCAGCAGCCTATTCACAGATACGCAGTATTTT.

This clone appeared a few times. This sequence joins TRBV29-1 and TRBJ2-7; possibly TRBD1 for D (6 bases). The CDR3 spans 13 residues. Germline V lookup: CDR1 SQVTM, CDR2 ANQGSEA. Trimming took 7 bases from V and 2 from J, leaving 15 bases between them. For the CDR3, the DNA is TGCAGCGGTCTCATACAGGGACCCTACGAGCAGTACTTC. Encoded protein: CSGLIQGPYEQYF.

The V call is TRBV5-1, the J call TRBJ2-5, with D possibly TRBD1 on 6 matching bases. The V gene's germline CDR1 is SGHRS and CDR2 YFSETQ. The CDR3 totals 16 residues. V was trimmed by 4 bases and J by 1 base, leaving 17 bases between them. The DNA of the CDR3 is TGCGCCAGCAGCATCGGGACACTCACCCGCCAAGAGACCCAGTACTTC. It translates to CASSIGTLTRQETQYF.

CDR3 nucleotides: TGTGCCAGTAGTATCGGGGGATCCACAGATACGCAGTATTTT. Translating it yields CASSIGGSTDTQYF. This sequence joins TRBV19 and TRBJ2-3; perhaps TRBD2 as D (6 bases). V gave up 3 bases and J gave up 2 bases, with 9 bases separating them. CDR1 and CDR2 (germline): LNHDA, SQIVND (reference sequence). This CDR3 contains 14 residues.

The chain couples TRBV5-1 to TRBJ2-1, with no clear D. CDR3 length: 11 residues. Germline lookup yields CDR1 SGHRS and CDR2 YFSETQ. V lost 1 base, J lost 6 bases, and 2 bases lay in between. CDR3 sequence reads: CASSLINEQFF. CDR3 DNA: TGCGCCAGCAGCTTGATCAATGAGCAGTTCTTC.

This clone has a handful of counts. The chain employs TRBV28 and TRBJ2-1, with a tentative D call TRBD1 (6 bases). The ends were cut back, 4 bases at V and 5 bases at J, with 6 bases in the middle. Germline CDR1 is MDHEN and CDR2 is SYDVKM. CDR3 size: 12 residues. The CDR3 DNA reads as TGTGCCAGCAGTTCAGGGGACAATGAGCAGTTCTTC. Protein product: CASSSGDNEQFF.

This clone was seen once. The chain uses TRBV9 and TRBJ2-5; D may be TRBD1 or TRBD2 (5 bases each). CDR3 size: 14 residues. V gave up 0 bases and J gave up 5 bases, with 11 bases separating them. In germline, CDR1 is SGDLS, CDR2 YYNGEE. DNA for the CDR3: TGTGCCAGCAGCGTAGGTGGGACGGAGGAGACCCAGTACTTC. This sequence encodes CASSVGGTEETQYF.

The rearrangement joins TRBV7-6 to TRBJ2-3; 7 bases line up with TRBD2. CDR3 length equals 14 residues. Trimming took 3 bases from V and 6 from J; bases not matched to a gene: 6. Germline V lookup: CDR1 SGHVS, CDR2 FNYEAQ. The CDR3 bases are TGTGCCAGCAGCTTGACCTTGACTAGCGATACGCAGTATTTT. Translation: CASSLTLTSDTQYF.

This CDR3 is CASSVGDRGHQPQHF. CDR3 nucleotide sequence: TGTGCCAGCAGCGTAGGGGACAGGGGGCATCAGCCCCAGCATTTT. The rearrangement joins TRBV9 to TRBJ1-5; 12 bases map to TRBD1. Germline assignment: CDR1 SGDLS and CDR2 YYNGEE. The CDR3 is 15 residues long. The V and J ends lost 0 bases and 5 bases, in that order; junction bases with no gene match: 0. The complete variable domain, with remaining parts taken from reference TRBV9 and TRBJ1-5, reads DSGVTQTPKHLITATGQRVTLRCSPRSGDLSVYWYQQSLDQGLQFLIQYYNGEERAKGNILERFSAQQFPDLHSELNLSSLELGDSALYFCASSVGDRGHQPQHFGDGTRLSIL.

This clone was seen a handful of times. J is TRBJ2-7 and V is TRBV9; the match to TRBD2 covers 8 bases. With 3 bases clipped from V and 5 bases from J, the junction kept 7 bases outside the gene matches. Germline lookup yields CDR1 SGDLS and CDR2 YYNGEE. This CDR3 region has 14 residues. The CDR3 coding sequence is TGTGCCAGCAGCGCCCCGGGACTAGACGACGAGCAGTACTTC. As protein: CASSAPGLDDEQYF.

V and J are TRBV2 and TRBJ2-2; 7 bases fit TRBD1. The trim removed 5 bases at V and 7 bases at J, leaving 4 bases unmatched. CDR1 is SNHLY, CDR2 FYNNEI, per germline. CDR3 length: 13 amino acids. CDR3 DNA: TGTGCCAGCAGTAGGGACAGCGGCGGGGAGCTGTTTTTT. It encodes CASSRDSGGELFF.

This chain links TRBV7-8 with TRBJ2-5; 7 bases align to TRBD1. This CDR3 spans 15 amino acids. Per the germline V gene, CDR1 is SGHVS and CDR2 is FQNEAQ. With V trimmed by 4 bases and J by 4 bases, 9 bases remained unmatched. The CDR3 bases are TGTGCCAGCAGCTCCTTGACAGGGTGGGGAGAGACCCAGTACTTC. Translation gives CASSSLTGWGETQYF.

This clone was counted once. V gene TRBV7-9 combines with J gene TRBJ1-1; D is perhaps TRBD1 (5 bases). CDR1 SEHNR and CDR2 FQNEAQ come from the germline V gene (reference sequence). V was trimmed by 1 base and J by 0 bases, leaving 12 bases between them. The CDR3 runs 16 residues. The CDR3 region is CASSLGGTYMNTEAFF. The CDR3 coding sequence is TGTGCCAGCAGCTTAGGGGGGACTTACATGAACACTGAAGCTTTCTTT.

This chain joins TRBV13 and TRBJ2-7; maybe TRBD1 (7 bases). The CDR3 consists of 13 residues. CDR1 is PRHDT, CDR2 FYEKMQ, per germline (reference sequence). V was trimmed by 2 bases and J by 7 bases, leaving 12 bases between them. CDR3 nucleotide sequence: TGTGCCAGCAGCTTACTTCAGGGGGGAGAGCAGTACTTC. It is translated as CASSLLQGGEQYF.

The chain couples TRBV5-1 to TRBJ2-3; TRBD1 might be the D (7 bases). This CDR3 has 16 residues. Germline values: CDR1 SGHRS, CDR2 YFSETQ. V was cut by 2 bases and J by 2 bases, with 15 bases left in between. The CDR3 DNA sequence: TGCGCCAGCAGCTTCCTAGGCAGGGGGGCCACAGATACGCAGTATTTT. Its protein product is CASSFLGRGATDTQYF.

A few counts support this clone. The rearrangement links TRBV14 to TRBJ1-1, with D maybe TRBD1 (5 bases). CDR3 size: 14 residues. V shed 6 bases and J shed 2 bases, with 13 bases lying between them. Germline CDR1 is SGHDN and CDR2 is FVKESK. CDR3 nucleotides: TGTGCCAGCAGTCAGATAGGGGCCAACACTGAAGCTTTCTTT. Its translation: CASSQIGANTEAFF.

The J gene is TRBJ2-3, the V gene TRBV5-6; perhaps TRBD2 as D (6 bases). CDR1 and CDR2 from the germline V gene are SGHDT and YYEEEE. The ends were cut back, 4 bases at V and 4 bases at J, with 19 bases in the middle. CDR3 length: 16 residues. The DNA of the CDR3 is TGTGCCAGCAGCCTCACCGGGACTGGGGGTTCAGATACGCAGTATTTT. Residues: CASSLTGTGGSDTQYF.